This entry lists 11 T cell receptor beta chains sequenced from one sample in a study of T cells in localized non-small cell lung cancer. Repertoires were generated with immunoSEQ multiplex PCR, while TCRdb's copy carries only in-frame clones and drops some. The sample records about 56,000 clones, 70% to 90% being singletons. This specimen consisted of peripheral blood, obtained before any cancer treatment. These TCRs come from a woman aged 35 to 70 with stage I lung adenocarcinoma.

CDR3 in DNA: TGTGCCAGCAAAACAGATCTAGCGGGGCTCCGAGATACGCAGTATTTT. Translating gives CASKTDLAGLRDTQYF. The chain carries TRBV27 and TRBJ2-3, with TRBD2 identical over 9 bases. The CDR3 loop spans 16 amino acids. J lost 5 bases, V lost 7 bases, and 13 bases had no gene match. Germline loops: CDR1 MNHEY, CDR2 SMNVEV (reference sequence).

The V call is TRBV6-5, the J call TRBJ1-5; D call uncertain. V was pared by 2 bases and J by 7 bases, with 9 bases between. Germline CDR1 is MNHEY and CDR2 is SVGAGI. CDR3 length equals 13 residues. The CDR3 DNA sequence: TGTGCCAGCAGTTACGAACACGGGCAGCCCCAGCATTTT. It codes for CASSYEHGQPQHF.

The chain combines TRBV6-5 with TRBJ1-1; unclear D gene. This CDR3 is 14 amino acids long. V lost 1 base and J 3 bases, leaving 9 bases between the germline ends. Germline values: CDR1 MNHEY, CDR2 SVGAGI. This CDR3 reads CASSYFSRYTEAFF. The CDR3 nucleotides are TGTGCCAGCAGTTACTTTAGTAGGTACACTGAAGCTTTCTTT.

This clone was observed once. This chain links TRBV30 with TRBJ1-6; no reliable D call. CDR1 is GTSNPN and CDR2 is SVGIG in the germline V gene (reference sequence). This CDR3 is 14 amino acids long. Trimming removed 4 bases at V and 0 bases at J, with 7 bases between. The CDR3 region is CAWTEGSYNSPLHF. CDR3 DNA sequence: TGTGCCTGGACCGAGGGCTCCTATAATTCACCCCTCCACTTT. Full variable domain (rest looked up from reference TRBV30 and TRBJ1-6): SQTIHQWPATLVQPVGSPLSLECTVEGTSNPNLYWYRQAAGRGLQLLFYSVGIGQISSEVPQNLSASRPQDRQFILSSKKLLLSDSGFYLCAWTEGSYNSPLHFGNGTRLTVT.

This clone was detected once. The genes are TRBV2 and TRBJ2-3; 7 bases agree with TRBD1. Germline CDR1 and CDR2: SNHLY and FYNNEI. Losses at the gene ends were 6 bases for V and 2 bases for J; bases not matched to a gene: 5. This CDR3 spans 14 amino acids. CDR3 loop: CASRGTAYTDTQYF. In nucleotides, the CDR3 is TGTGCCAGCAGGGGGACAGCCTACACAGATACGCAGTATTTT.

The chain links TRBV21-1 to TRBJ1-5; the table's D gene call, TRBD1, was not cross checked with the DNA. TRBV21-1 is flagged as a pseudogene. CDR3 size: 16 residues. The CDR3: CASSKDDRGPNQPQHF. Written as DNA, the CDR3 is TGTGCCAGCAGCAAAGACGACAGGGGACCCAATCAGCCCCAGCATTTT.

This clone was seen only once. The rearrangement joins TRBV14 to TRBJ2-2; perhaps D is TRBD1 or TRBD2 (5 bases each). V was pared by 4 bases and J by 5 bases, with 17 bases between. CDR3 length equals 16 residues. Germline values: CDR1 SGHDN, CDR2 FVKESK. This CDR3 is CASSPRVGVRTGELFF. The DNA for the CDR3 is TGTGCCAGCAGCCCTCGTGTGGGGGTTCGAACCGGGGAGCTGTTTTTT.

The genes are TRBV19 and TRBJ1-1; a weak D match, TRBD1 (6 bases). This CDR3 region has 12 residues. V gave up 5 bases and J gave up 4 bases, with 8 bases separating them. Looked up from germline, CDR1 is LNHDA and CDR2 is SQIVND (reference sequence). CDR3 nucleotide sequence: TGTGCCAGTAGTTACAGGGTCACTGAAGCTTTCTTT. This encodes CASSYRVTEAFF.

Written as DNA, the CDR3 is TGTGCCTGGAGCCTCATTTCAGGGGGCTGGACTGAAGCTTTCTTT. It translates to CAWSLISGGWTEAFF. The chain recombines TRBV30 with TRBJ1-1; TRBD1 matches 8 bases. CDR1 is GTSNPN, CDR2 SVGIG, per germline (reference sequence). The CDR3 covers 15 residues. V shed 3 bases, J shed 5 bases, and the junction held 11 bases outside the gene matches.

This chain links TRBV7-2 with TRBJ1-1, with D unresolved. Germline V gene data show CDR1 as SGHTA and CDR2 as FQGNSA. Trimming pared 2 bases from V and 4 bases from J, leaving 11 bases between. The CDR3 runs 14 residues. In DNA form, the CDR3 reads TGTGCCAGCAGCTTAAGGCAGGAGACCACTGAAGCTTTCTTT. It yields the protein CASSLRQETTEAFF.

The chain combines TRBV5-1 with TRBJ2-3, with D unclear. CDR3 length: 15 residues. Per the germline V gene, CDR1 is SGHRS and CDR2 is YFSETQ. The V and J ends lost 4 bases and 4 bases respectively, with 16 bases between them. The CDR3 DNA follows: TGCGCCAGCAGCCTACGGACGGGCGGAGCAGATACGCAGTATTTT. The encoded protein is CASSLRTGGADTQYF.